This T cell receptor beta chain comes out of a study of T-cell memory formation after mild COVID-19. This clonotype has more than one count but fewer than ten. TCRdb ran MiXCR on the 5' RACE reads and lists one entry per CDR3 protein. Of 250,000 to 300,000 distinct CDR3 sequences listed, about 20% are singletons. Germline loops: CDR1 SEHNR, CDR2 FQNEAQ (reference sequence). V was pared by 3 bases and J by 3 bases, with 11 bases between. The CDR3 spans 14 residues. Sequencing was carried out using PBMCs or a T cell subset sorted from them (not recorded which). The receptor's source is a man younger than 35 who had mild COVID-19 (a few samples of this study predate the infection). Cell type and time point are not known. The genes are TRBV7-9 and TRBJ1-1; a weak D match, TRBD1 (5 bases). DNA for the CDR3: TGTGCCAGCAGCTTGGGGGGAGTTCACACTGAAGCTTTCTTT. Translation gives CASSLGGVHTEAFF.